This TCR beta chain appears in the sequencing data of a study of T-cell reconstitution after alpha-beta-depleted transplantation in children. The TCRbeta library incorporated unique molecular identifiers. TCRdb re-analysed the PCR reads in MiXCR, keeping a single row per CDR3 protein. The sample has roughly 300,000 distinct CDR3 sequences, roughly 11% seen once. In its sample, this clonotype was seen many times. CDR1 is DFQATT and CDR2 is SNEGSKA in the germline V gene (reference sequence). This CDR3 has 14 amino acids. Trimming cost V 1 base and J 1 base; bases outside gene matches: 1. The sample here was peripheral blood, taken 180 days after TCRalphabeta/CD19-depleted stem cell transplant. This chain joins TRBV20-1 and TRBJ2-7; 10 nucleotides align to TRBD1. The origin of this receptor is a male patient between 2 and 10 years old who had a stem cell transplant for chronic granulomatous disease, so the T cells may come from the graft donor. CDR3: CSARGTGGSYEQYF. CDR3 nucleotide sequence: TGCAGTGCTAGAGGGACAGGGGGTTCCTACGAGCAGTACTTC.